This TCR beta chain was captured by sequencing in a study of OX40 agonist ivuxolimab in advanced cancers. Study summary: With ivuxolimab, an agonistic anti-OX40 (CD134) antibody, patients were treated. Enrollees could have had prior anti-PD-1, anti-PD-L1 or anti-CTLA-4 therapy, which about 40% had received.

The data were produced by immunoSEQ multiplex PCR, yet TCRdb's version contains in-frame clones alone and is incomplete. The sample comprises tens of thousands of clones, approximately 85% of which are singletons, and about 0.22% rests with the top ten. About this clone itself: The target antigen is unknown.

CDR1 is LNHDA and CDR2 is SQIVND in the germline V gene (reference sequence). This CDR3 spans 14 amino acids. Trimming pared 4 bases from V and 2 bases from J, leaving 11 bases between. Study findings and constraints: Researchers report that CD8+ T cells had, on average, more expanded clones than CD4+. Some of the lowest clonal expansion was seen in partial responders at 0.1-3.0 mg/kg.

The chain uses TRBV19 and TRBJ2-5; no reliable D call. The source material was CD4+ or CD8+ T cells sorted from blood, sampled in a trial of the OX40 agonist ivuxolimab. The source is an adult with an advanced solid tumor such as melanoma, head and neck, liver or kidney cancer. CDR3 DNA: TGTGCCAGTAGTAACCAGGACCTACAAGAGACCCAGTACTTC. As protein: CASSNQDLQETQYF.